Shown below are 18 T cell receptor beta chains from a single sample sequenced in a study of blood T cell repertoires in COVID-19. Only in-frame clones appear in the TCRdb table, and some are missing; sequencing was by immunoSEQ multiplex PCR. This table holds under 200,000 clones, 79% found once. Sequencing was carried out using peripheral blood. Receptors were obtained from a woman aged 40-49 years with COVID-19, enrolled during active disease.

V usage is TRBV12-5 and J usage is TRBJ2-3, with 8 bases fitting TRBD2. CDR3 length: 16 residues. J gave up 0 bases and V 6 bases, and 8 bases lay outside the gene matches. CDR1 LGHNT and CDR2 FRNRAP come from the germline V gene. CDR3 in amino acids: CASGLGSGGSTDTQYF. CDR3 DNA: TGTGCTAGTGGGCTGGGGAGCGGGGGAAGCACAGATACGCAGTATTTT.

This rearrangement joins TRBV7-8 to TRBJ2-7, with 7 bases that match TRBD1. Germline lookup yields CDR1 SGHVS and CDR2 FQNEAQ. The trim removed 2 bases at V and 0 bases at J, leaving 4 bases unmatched. The CDR3 loop spans 15 amino acids. CDR3 loop: CASSLRDSASYEQYF. The DNA of the CDR3 is TGTGCCAGCAGCTTACGGGACAGCGCCTCCTACGAGCAGTACTTC.

The V and J genes are TRBV2 and TRBJ2-2; 9 nucleotides align to TRBD2. The germline gives CDR1 SNHLY, CDR2 FYNNEI. V lost 7 bases, J lost 4 bases, and 7 bases stayed unmatched. The CDR3 sequence is 15 residues long. CDR3 in amino acids: CASTAGGRVTGELFF. The CDR3 DNA is TGTGCCAGCACCGCGGGAGGGCGGGTCACCGGGGAGCTGTTTTTT.

This clone has at least ten counts. This specimen includes other DNA sequences encoding the same CDR3. The J gene is TRBJ1-6, the V gene TRBV9, with 7 positions matching TRBD1. This CDR3 is built from 15 residues. Looked up from germline, CDR1 is SGDLS and CDR2 is YYNGEE. Trimming cost V 4 bases and J 6 bases; bases outside gene matches: 7. CDR3 nucleotide sequence: TGTGCCAGCAGCCCTCGGACAGGTCTTAATTCACCCCTCCACTTT. This encodes CASSPRTGLNSPLHF.

Only a few counts were recorded for this clone. V and J are TRBV3-1 (or the pseudogene TRBV3-2) and TRBJ1-2, with D perhaps TRBD1 (5 bases). Germline lookup yields CDR1 LGHDT and CDR2 YNNKEL (reference sequence). This CDR3 contains 17 residues. V was clipped by 1 base and J by 3 bases, with 18 bases between them. The CDR3 protein is CASSQGMDQGLYYGYTF. CDR3 bases: TGTGCCAGCAGCCAAGGTATGGATCAGGGCTTATACTATGGCTACACCTTC.

The V call is TRBV6-6, the J call TRBJ1-3; unclear D gene. The germline V and J ends were trimmed by 5 bases and 2 bases, with 13 bases remaining between them. CDR1 is MNHNY and CDR2 is SVGAGI in the germline V gene (reference sequence). This CDR3 is 15 amino acids long. Here the CDR3 DNA reads TGTGCCAGCAGTGTCTTGTCGGGAACTGGAAACACCATATATTTT. Its translation is CASSVLSGTGNTIYF.

DNA for the CDR3: TGTGCCAGCAGCAGGACAGGGGTAGCGCGGGAAAAACTGTTTTTT. It codes for CASSRTGVAREKLFF. The chain is built from TRBV5-6 and TRBJ1-4, with 9 nucleotides matching TRBD1. The germline gives CDR1 SGHDT, CDR2 YYEEEE. With 4 bases clipped from V and 8 bases from J, the junction kept 9 bases outside the gene matches. The CDR3 is 15 amino acids.

The chain recombines TRBV10-3 with TRBJ2-3, with 10 bases identical to TRBD2. V gave up 6 bases and J gave up 0 bases; unmatched junction bases: 12. This CDR3 is 18 amino acids long. Germline lookup yields CDR1 ENHRY and CDR2 SYGVKD. CDR3 amino acids: CAISEVFSGGPSTDTQYF. The CDR3 DNA is TGTGCCATCAGCGAAGTTTTTAGCGGGGGGCCTAGCACAGATACGCAGTATTTT.

The chain employs TRBV3-1 (or the pseudogene TRBV3-2) and TRBJ2-3; D gene ambiguous. The CDR3 is 11 amino acids. From germline, CDR1 is LGHDT and CDR2 YNNKEL (reference sequence). V lost 3 bases and J 6 bases, leaving 4 bases between the germline ends. This chain's CDR3 is CASSHYDTQYF. CDR3 bases: TGTGCCAGCAGCCACTACGATACGCAGTATTTT.

This chain uses TRBV4-2 with TRBJ1-2, with 8 positions matching TRBD1. Trimming took 4 bases from V and 10 from J; bases not matched to a gene: 11. CDR1 LGHNA and CDR2 YNFKEQ come from the germline V gene. The CDR3 runs 14 residues. The CDR3 region is CASSPRGPLRNYTF. CDR3 coding DNA: TGTGCCAGCAGCCCCAGGGGGCCCTTAAGAAACTACACCTTC.

The rearrangement uses TRBV15 and TRBJ1-1; 7 nucleotides align to TRBD1. The trim removed 5 bases at V and 3 bases at J, leaving 9 bases unmatched. The CDR3 totals 15 residues. Per the germline V gene, CDR1 is LNHNV and CDR2 is YYDKDF (reference sequence). The CDR3 nucleotides read TGTGCCACCAGCGCCAACCGGGACAGCTACACTGAAGCTTTCTTT. It specifies CATSANRDSYTEAFF.

This chain connects TRBV5-1 to TRBJ2-5, with 7 bases that match TRBD1. Germline trimming cut 3 bases from V and 4 bases from J; bases unmatched to any gene: 6. From germline, CDR1 is SGHRS and CDR2 YFSETQ. This CDR3 has 14 amino acids. The CDR3 here is CASSWGRDRETQYF. The CDR3 nucleotides are TGCGCCAGCAGCTGGGGAAGGGACAGAGAGACCCAGTACTTC.

Only one count was recorded for this clone. The chain joins TRBV7-9 to TRBJ2-5, with TRBD2 identical over 7 bases. This CDR3 contains 14 residues. The germline V gene encodes CDR1 SEHNR and CDR2 FQNEAQ (reference sequence). V dropped 2 bases and J dropped 2; count of bases not matched to a gene: 2. The CDR3 DNA is TGTGCCAGCAGCTTACTAGCGGTGCAAGAGACCCAGTACTTC. It translates to CASSLLAVQETQYF. Full variable domain (outside the CDR3, taken from reference TRBV7-9 and TRBJ2-5): DTGVSQNPRHKITKRGQNVTFRCDPISEHNRLYWYRQTLGQGPEFLTYFQNEAQLEKSRLLSDRFSAERPKGSFSTLEIQRTEQGDSAMYLCASSLLAVQETQYFGPGTRLLVL.

This sequence joins TRBV11-1 and TRBJ1-2, with D possibly being TRBD1 (6 bases). Trimming cost V 6 bases and J 2 bases, with 10 bases left between them. Germline V gene lookup returns CDR1 SGHAT and CDR2 FQDESV (reference sequence). This CDR3 is built from 13 residues. CDR3 region: CASSPGQNYGYTF. The CDR3 coding sequence is TGTGCCAGCAGTCCGGGACAAAACTATGGCTACACCTTC.

The CDR3 nucleotides are TGCGCCAGCAGCTTGGGCCTCGGACAGGGCGTCATGAACACTGAAGCTTTCTTT. It yields the protein CASSLGLGQGVMNTEAFF. The chain uses TRBV5-1 and TRBJ1-1; TRBD1 aligns across 8 bases. The CDR3 is 18 residues long. Losses at the gene ends were 0 bases for V and 0 bases for J; bases not matched to a gene: 10. From germline, CDR1 is SGHRS and CDR2 YFSETQ. Full variable domain (rest looked up from reference TRBV5-1 and TRBJ1-1): KAGVTQTPRYLIKTRGQQVTLSCSPISGHRSVSWYQQTPGQGLQFLFEYFSETQRNKGNFPGRFSGRQFSNSRSEMNVSTLELGDSALYLCASSLGLGQGVMNTEAFFGQGTRLTVV.

The genes are TRBV6-5 and TRBJ2-1; 9 bases align to TRBD2. CDR3 length equals 14 residues. Per the germline V gene, CDR1 is MNHEY and CDR2 is SVGAGI. V was clipped by 6 bases and J by 10 bases; unmatched bases: 10. CDR3 amino acids: CASRLAGPGKEQFF. The CDR3 nucleotides read TGTGCCAGCAGACTAGCGGGTCCTGGTAAGGAGCAGTTCTTC.

As to this clone: The same CDR3 arises from other DNA sequences in this sample as well. The chain combines TRBV18 with TRBJ2-1; 13 bases fit TRBD2. CDR3 length: 15 residues. Trimming took 3 bases from V and 6 from J; bases not matched to a gene: 2. CDR1 is KGHSH, CDR2 LQKENI, per germline. The CDR3 protein is CASSPGLAGLNEQFF. CDR3 nucleotides: TGTGCCAGCTCACCGGGACTAGCGGGACTCAATGAGCAGTTCTTC. Supplemented by reference TRBV18 and TRBJ2-1, the full variable domain reads NAGVMQNPRHLVRRRGQEARLRCSPMKGHSHVYWYRQLPEEGLKFMVYLQKENIIDESGMPKERFSAEFPKEGPSILRIQQVVRGDSAAYFCASSPGLAGLNEQFFGPGTRLTVL.

A few counts support this clone. This chain's CDR3 is CASSRPQGPLTF. CDR3 nucleotide sequence: TGTGCCAGCTCACGCCCACAGGGGCCTCTGACTTTC. The V and J genes are TRBV18 and TRBJ2-6, with TRBD1 identical over 7 bases. The CDR3 sequence is 12 residues long. Unmatched junction bases numbered 7, after V lost 4 bases and J lost 16 bases. Germline CDR1 reads KGHSH; CDR2 reads LQKENI.